Listed here are 9 T cell receptor beta chains from one sample, sequenced in a study of blood T cell repertoires in COVID-19. The method was immunoSEQ multiplex PCR; TCRdb's version includes in-frame clones alone and lacks a portion of them. Of 150,000 to 200,000 clones listed, about 83% were seen once; the top ten hold 10%. The sample was peripheral blood. These receptors all come from a woman aged 70-85 years with COVID-19, enrolled during active disease.

V usage is TRBV21-1 and J usage is TRBJ1-1; the table's D call TRBD1 went unverified against the DNA. TRBV21-1 is assigned pseudogene status. The length of the CDR3 is 16 residues. CDR3 coding DNA: TGTGCCAGCAGCAAAGGGGGGACAGGGGAAAACACTGAAGCTTTCTTT. It yields the protein CASSKGGTGENTEAFF.

This clone was observed a single time. The chain has TRBV7-6 and TRBJ2-5; TRBD2 aligns across 7 bases. The CDR3 length is 15 residues. From germline, CDR1 is SGHVS and CDR2 FNYEAQ. V shed 5 bases and J 1 base; nucleotides not matched to a gene: 7. The CDR3 region has the DNA TGTGCCAGCAGCCCAGAGGGGAGGGTCCAAGAGACCCAGTACTTC. This encodes CASSPEGRVQETQYF.

This clone was recorded only once. The chain links TRBV18 to TRBJ1-1, with D hard to call. The CDR3 sequence is 15 residues long. Germline assignment: CDR1 KGHSH and CDR2 LQKENI. Trimming left V 0 bases short and J 1 base short, with 9 bases between. The CDR3 loop is CASSPPSGSNTEAFF. Written as DNA, the CDR3 is TGTGCCAGCTCACCACCGTCAGGTTCGAACACTGAAGCTTTCTTT.

V and J are TRBV4-1 and TRBJ1-2; D uncertain. Germline-derived CDR1 and CDR2 are MGHRA and YSYEKL. The CDR3 is made up of 16 amino acids. The V end was cut by 3 bases, the J end by 8 bases, with 22 bases between. The CDR3 loop reads CASSQSTPQSHLGYTF. CDR3 in DNA: TGCGCCAGCAGCCAGTCAACCCCACAGAGCCACCTCGGCTACACCTTC.

The gene calls are TRBV7-8 and TRBJ1-1; TRBD1 agrees at 7 bases. CDR1 and CDR2 (germline): SGHVS, FQNEAQ. V shed 1 base and J 4 bases; nucleotides not matched to a gene: 3. The length of the CDR3 is 14 residues. In nucleotides, the CDR3 is TGTGCCAGCAGCTTAGAAGGGGACAGCACTGAAGCTTTCTTT. Its translation: CASSLEGDSTEAFF.

The J gene is TRBJ1-2, the V gene TRBV27; TRBD1 might be the D (6 bases). CDR3 size: 14 residues. The V end was cut by 5 bases, the J end by 8 bases, with 18 bases between. Germline V lookup: CDR1 MNHEY, CDR2 SMNVEV (reference sequence). The CDR3 loop is CASSLHRAPRGYTF. For the CDR3, the DNA is TGTGCCAGCAGTCTGCACAGGGCTCCTAGGGGCTACACCTTC.

The gene calls are TRBV6-2 or TRBV6-3 and TRBJ2-2; D not resolved. The V end was cut by 0 bases, the J end by 0 bases, with 17 bases between. This CDR3 has 19 amino acids. CDR1 MNHEY and CDR2 SVGEGT come from the germline V gene. Here the CDR3 DNA reads TGTGCCAGCAGTTACTCGAGCCAACCCGAAGATTCGAACACCGGGGAGCTGTTTTTT. Translation: CASSYSSQPEDSNTGELFF.

The rearrangement joins TRBV6-4 to TRBJ1-1, with 7 positions matching TRBD1. The length of the CDR3 is 13 residues. CDR1 and CDR2 from the germline V gene are MRHNA and SNTAGT. J lost 0 bases, V lost 8 bases, and 3 bases had no gene match. The chain's CDR3 is CASQQGMNTEAFF. The CDR3 DNA reads as TGTGCCAGCCAACAGGGGATGAACACTGAAGCTTTCTTT.

This clone was observed a handful of times. The rearrangement joins TRBV7-2 to TRBJ1-2; TRBD1 agrees at 8 bases. The V gene's germline CDR1 is SGHTA and CDR2 FQGNSA. The CDR3 loop spans 15 amino acids. J gave up 5 bases and V 2 bases, and 7 bases lay outside the gene matches. The CDR3 region is CASSLTLTGEYGYTF. CDR3 DNA sequence: TGTGCCAGCAGCTTAACCTTGACAGGGGAATATGGCTACACCTTC.